Only one count was recorded for the clone carrying this T cell receptor beta chain. What it binds is unknown. Deletions cut 0 bases from V and 3 bases from J, with 13 bases between. Germline V lookup: CDR1 SGHRS, CDR2 YFSETQ. The length of the CDR3 is 16 residues. The data originate from a study of cytomegalovirus exposure and HLA in healthy donors. Study-wide results and limits: Earlier findings revealed that most TCR beta V segments proved productive either about 87% or about 30% of the time.

Amplification used 60 Vbeta primers and 13 Jbeta primers. Using immunoSEQ multiplex PCR, the repertoire was profiled, and TCRdb retains in-frame clones only, with some absent. Of 100,000 to 150,000 clones in the sample, around four fifths were seen once. This receptor was identified in a man in his 60s in good health and CMV-seropositive. The chain carries TRBV5-1 and TRBJ1-5, with a weak D call TRBD1 (6 bases). The source material was PBMCs. Written as DNA, the CDR3 is TGCGCCAGCAGCTTGGTACCCACAGGGAACAATCAGCCCCAGCATTTT. It codes for CASSLVPTGNNQPQHF.